A selection of T cell receptor beta chains follows, all from one sample in a study of cytomegalovirus exposure and HLA in healthy donors. Clones were read by immunoSEQ multiplex PCR, and TCRdb kept only the in-frame ones, dropping some. The sample comprises 85,000 to 95,000 clones, 95% to 97% of which are singletons, and roughly 0.82% rests with the top ten. Source material: PBMCs. These receptors originate from a man younger than 35 in good health and CMV-seronegative. The CDR3 runs from the conserved cysteine through the conserved F or W. The D gene is left open where the match is weak. Only part of the rows carry a size: once, few, many, or a class if the clone is expanded.

D	V	J	size	CDR3	DNA
TRBD1	TRBV15	TRBJ2-1	-	CATSRRQGAVNEQFF	TGTGCCACCAGCAGAAGACAGGGTGCTGTAAATGAGCAGTTCTTC
-	TRBV5-1	TRBJ2-3	once	CASSLEWQGTDTQYF	TGCGCCAGCAGCTTGGAGTGGCAGGGCACAGATACGCAGTATTTT
TRBD1	TRBV27	TRBJ1-1	-	CASSYRDRGPEAFF	TGTGCCAGCAGCTACCGGGACAGGGGGCCTGAAGCTTTCTTT
TRBD2	TRBV30	TRBJ2-3	-	CAWSPGAGTDTQYF	TGTGCCTGGAGCCCCGGAGCGGGGACAGATACGCAGTATTTT
-	TRBV6-4	TRBJ2-3	-	CASSAGTSTDTQYF	TGTGCCAGCAGTGCGGGGACAAGCACAGATACGCAGTATTTT
-	TRBV13	TRBJ2-2	-	CASSLALLGVTGELFF	TGTGCCAGCAGCCTGGCCCTCCTCGGAGTCACCGGGGAGCTGTTTTTT
-	TRBV30	TRBJ2-5	-	CAAAALGETQYF	TGTGCCGCGGCGGCCCTTGGGGAGACCCAGTACTTC
-	TRBV5-1	TRBJ2-2	-	CASSSQTRNTGELFF	TGCGCCAGCAGCTCTCAAACTAGGAACACCGGGGAGCTGTTTTTT
TRBD1	TRBV7-2	TRBJ2-3	-	CASSTRTGSTDTQYF	TGTGCCAGCAGCACGAGGACAGGGAGCACAGATACGCAGTATTTT
TRBD1	TRBV12-5	TRBJ1-5	-	CASGLVTTGTVNNQPQHF	TGTGCTAGTGGTTTGGTTACTACCGGGACAGTGAACAATCAGCCCCAGCATTTT
-	TRBV7-3	TRBJ1-1	-	CASSPQHTTDRTNTEAFF	TGTGCCAGCAGCCCCCAACATACTACGGACAGAACGAACACTGAAGCTTTCTTT
-	TRBV6-4	TRBJ1-1	-	CASKAGPLFEAFF	TGTGCCAGCAAGGCAGGGCCATTGTTCGAAGCTTTCTTT
-	TRBV10-3	TRBJ1-2	-	CATRQGPYGYTF	TGTGCCACACGGCAGGGCCCCTATGGCTACACCTTC
-	TRBV27	TRBJ2-7	-	CASRPWGAYEQYF	TGTGCCAGCAGGCCATGGGGGGCCTACGAGCAGTACTTC
-	TRBV30	TRBJ2-5	-	CAWSPQRETQYF	TGTGCCTGGAGTCCTCAGCGGGAGACCCAGTACTTC
-	TRBV27	TRBJ1-1	-	CASSLKNFNTEAFF	TGTGCCAGCAGTTTAAAGAACTTTAACACTGAAGCTTTCTTT
TRBD1	TRBV19	TRBJ1-1	-	CASLRQGGMNTEAFF	TGTGCCAGTCTCCGACAGGGGGGAATGAACACTGAAGCTTTCTTT
-	TRBV7-8	TRBJ2-5	-	CASSLFLRETQYF	TGTGCCAGCAGCTTATTCCTTCGGGAGACCCAGTACTTC
-	TRBV7-6	TRBJ1-1	-	CASSFRRNTEAFF	TGTGCCAGCAGCTTTAGAAGGAACACTGAAGCTTTCTTT
-	TRBV5-1	TRBJ2-5	-	CASSLNGGWETQYF	TGCGCCAGCAGCTTGAACGGGGGTTGGGAGACCCAGTACTTC
-	TRBV5-1	TRBJ2-3	-	CASSLTGQLLVDTQYF	TGCGCCAGCAGCTTGACAGGACAACTACTTGTGGATACGCAGTATTTT
TRBD2	TRBV4-3	TRBJ2-1	-	CASSHKYPGLAGGSNEQFF	TGCGCCAGCAGCCACAAATATCCCGGGCTAGCGGGAGGTTCGAATGAGCAGTTCTTC
TRBD1	TRBV11-2	TRBJ1-5	-	CASSLGTGVNQPQHF	TGTGCCAGCAGCCTCGGGACAGGAGTCAATCAGCCCCAGCATTTT
-	TRBV2	TRBJ2-7	-	CASDMGASEQYF	TGTGCCAGCGACATGGGAGCGTCCGAGCAGTACTTC
TRBD2	TRBV18	TRBJ2-5	-	CASSWSVAGARETQYF	TGTGCCAGCTCATGGTCAGTAGCGGGAGCTCGGGAGACCCAGTACTTC
TRBD1	TRBV2	TRBJ1-4	-	CASRDTGVEKLFF	TGTGCCAGCAGAGATACAGGGGTTGAAAAACTGTTTTTT
-	TRBV5-1	TRBJ1-3	-	CASSLQRASGGNTIYF	TGCGCCAGCAGCTTGCAGCGGGCCTCCGGAGGAAACACCATATATTTT
-	TRBV27	TRBJ2-5	-	CASSLIFEGGETQYF	TGTGCCAGCAGTTTAATTTTCGAGGGCGGAGAGACCCAGTACTTC
-	TRBV18	TRBJ1-5	-	CASSPGQLNQPQHF	TGTGCCAGCTCACCTGGACAGTTAAATCAGCCCCAGCATTTT
-	TRBV28	TRBJ1-2	-	CASSLTGLSGYTF	TGTGCCAGCAGTTTAACAGGGCTCTCTGGCTACACCTTC
TRBD2	TRBV5-1	TRBJ2-7	-	CASSFGLAETYEQYF	TGCGCCAGCAGCTTCGGGCTAGCGGAGACCTACGAGCAGTACTTC
-	TRBV29-1	TRBJ1-1	-	CSSRGGRTNTEAFF	TGCAGCTCCCGTGGGGGCAGGACCAACACTGAAGCTTTCTTT
-	TRBV7-2	TRBJ2-2	few	CASSLDVSGNTGELFF	TGTGCCAGCAGCTTAGACGTTTCAGGGAACACCGGGGAGCTGTTTTTT
TRBD2	TRBV9	TRBJ2-1	-	CASSGRGGRASNEQFF	TGTGCCAGCAGCGGCAGAGGCGGGAGGGCCTCCAATGAGCAGTTCTTC
TRBD2	TRBV9	TRBJ2-5	-	CASSPGTSLIQETQYF	TGTGCCAGCAGCCCCGGGACTAGCCTCATACAAGAGACCCAGTACTTC
TRBD1	TRBV10-1	TRBJ2-3	-	CASSESGTADTQYF	TGCGCCAGCAGTGAGTCAGGGACAGCAGATACGCAGTATTTT
TRBD1	TRBV27	TRBJ2-6	-	CASSPRDRAGANVLTF	TGTGCCAGCAGTCCCCGGGACAGGGCCGGGGCCAACGTCCTGACTTTC
TRBD1	TRBV28	TRBJ2-6	once	CASSLRGRVSGANVLTF	TGTGCCAGCAGTTTAAGGGGGCGAGTATCTGGGGCCAACGTCCTGACTTTC
TRBD1	TRBV19	TRBJ1-1	-	CASTLGTGYMNTEAFF	TGTGCCAGTACCCTCGGGACAGGCTACATGAACACTGAAGCTTTCTTT
-	TRBV11-2	TRBJ2-5	-	CASSLGSYKRGETQYF	TGTGCCAGCAGCTTAGGGAGCTATAAGAGGGGGGAGACCCAGTACTTC
TRBD2	TRBV6-5	TRBJ2-1	-	CASSLRRGRDNEQFF	TGTGCCAGCAGTCTCAGGCGGGGGAGGGACAATGAGCAGTTCTTC
TRBD1	TRBV30	TRBJ2-1	-	CAWKWSGGVWNEQFF	TGTGCCTGGAAGTGGTCAGGGGGAGTTTGGAATGAGCAGTTCTTC
-	TRBV6-5	TRBJ2-2	-	CASSYNRATGELFF	TGTGCCAGCAGTTACAACAGGGCAACCGGGGAGCTGTTTTTT
-	TRBV6-5	TRBJ1-2	-	CASSYAGDYGYTF	TGTGCCAGCAGTTATGCCGGGGACTATGGCTACACCTTC
TRBD1	TRBV30	TRBJ2-3	-	CAWSTGTGASTDTQYF	TGTGCCTGGAGCACCGGAACAGGGGCTAGCACAGATACGCAGTATTTT
-	TRBV5-6	TRBJ2-3	-	CASSYRDKYIADTQYF	TGTGCCAGCAGCTATCGGGACAAATATATCGCAGATACGCAGTATTTT
-	TRBV25-1	TRBJ1-1	-	CASSAREAIPAEAFF	TGTGCCAGCAGTGCCAGGGAGGCGATCCCCGCTGAAGCTTTCTTT
-	TRBV5-4	TRBJ2-3	-	CASSLRGLSIRFADTQYF	TGTGCCAGCAGCTTGCGAGGACTCTCAATTCGGTTTGCAGATACGCAGTATTTT
TRBD2	TRBV15	TRBJ2-3	once	CATSREDSGRARDTQYF	TGTGCCACCAGCAGAGAGGATAGCGGGAGGGCAAGAGATACGCAGTATTTT
TRBD2	TRBV5-6	TRBJ2-7	-	CASSAGLAGVTYEQYF	TGTGCCAGCAGCGCGGGACTAGCGGGAGTTACCTACGAGCAGTACTTC
TRBD2	TRBV10-1	TRBJ2-1	-	CASSDGGLAQTEQFF	TGCGCCAGCAGTGACGGAGGACTAGCTCAAACGGAGCAGTTCTTC
-	TRBV7-9	TRBJ2-4	-	CASSPTGRVRQYF	TGTGCCAGCAGCCCCACGGGTCGGGTTCGTCAGTACTTC
-	TRBV11-3	TRBJ2-2	once	CASSLDQSGELFF	TGTGCCAGCAGCTTAGATCAGTCCGGGGAGCTGTTTTTT
-	TRBV19	TRBJ1-2	-	CATSPLGGRYTF	TGTGCCACATCCCCCCTGGGCGGGCGCTACACCTTC
-	TRBV27	TRBJ2-6	-	CASSPGYRSPGANVLTF	TGTGCCAGCAGCCCCGGGTACAGGTCCCCTGGGGCCAACGTCCTGACTTTC
-	TRBV29-1	TRBJ1-1	-	CSVRRASDTEAFF	TGCAGCGTCCGGAGGGCATCAGACACTGAAGCTTTCTTT
TRBD1	TRBV9	TRBJ2-5	-	CASSSQGKAIETQYF	TGTGCCAGCAGCTCACAGGGGAAGGCGATAGAGACCCAGTACTTC
-	TRBV6-1	TRBJ2-1	-	CASSELGVSYNEQFF	TGTGCCAGCAGTGAACTCGGGGTCTCCTACAATGAGCAGTTCTTC